This TCR beta chain is drawn from a study of blood T cell repertoires in COVID-19. During active infection, Seattle patients enrolled and were then monitored through disease. Trimming left V 1 base short and J 3 bases short, with 6 bases between. The CDR3 extends over 13 amino acids. CDR1 SGHTA and CDR2 FQGTGA come from the germline V gene. The protocol was immunoSEQ multiplex PCR, while the TCRdb copy is restricted to in-frame clones and leaves out a portion. The sample shows 65,000 to 85,000 clones, 86% of them seen only once. The receptor's source is a man older than 75 with COVID-19, enrolled during active disease. Input material: peripheral blood. The V and J genes are TRBV7-3 and TRBJ1-1; D gene uncertain. The CDR3 loop is CASSLRSDTEAFF. The CDR3 coding sequence is TGTGCCAGCAGCTTAAGGTCGGACACTGAAGCTTTCTTT.